Following are 31 T cell receptor beta chains from one sample sequenced in a study of cytomegalovirus exposure and HLA in healthy donors. Amplification used 60 Vbeta primers and 13 Jbeta primers. Libraries were prepared by immunoSEQ multiplex PCR; TCRdb keeps only in-frame clonotypes and omits some of them. The sample holds 95,000 to 150,000 clones, roughly 15% seen once. Sequenced sample: PBMCs. Receptors originate from a woman aged 18-29 years in good health and CMV-seronegative.

The V call is TRBV2, the J call TRBJ1-3; D is undetermined. The CDR3 spans 16 residues. Germline V lookup: CDR1 SNHLY, CDR2 FYNNEI. Between the trimmed V and J ends, which lost 4 bases and 0 bases, there was a span of 13 bases. This chain's CDR3 is CASSVGLLLSGNTIYF. In nucleotides, the CDR3 is TGTGCCAGCAGTGTCGGACTCCTGCTCTCTGGAAACACCATATATTTT. Using reference TRBV2 and TRBJ1-3 for the parts outside the CDR3, the full variable domain is EPEVTQTPSHQVTQMGQEVILRCVPISNHLYFYWYRQILGQKVEFLVSFYNNEISEKSEIFDDQFSVERPDGSNFTLKIRSTKLEDSAMYFCASSVGLLLSGNTIYFGEGSWLTVV.

A few counts support this clone. The chain links TRBV29-1 to TRBJ2-7; D is possibly TRBD1 (5 bases). CDR1 and CDR2 from the germline V gene are SQVTM and ANQGSEA. V was trimmed by 5 bases and J by 5 bases, leaving 10 bases between them. The CDR3 is made up of 11 amino acids. The CDR3 DNA reads as TGCAGCGTTCCCCAGGGTGACGAGCAGTACTTC. This gives the protein CSVPQGDEQYF.

This clone has more than one count but fewer than ten. The gene calls are TRBV4-3 and TRBJ2-7; possible D gene TRBD1, 6 bases. The CDR3 consists of 15 residues. In germline, CDR1 is LGHNA, CDR2 YSLEER. V lost 1 base to trimming and J lost 3 bases, with 13 bases between them. CDR3 nucleotides: TGCGCCAGCAGCCAAGGGGCAGGGGAATTCTACGAGCAGTACTTC. This codes for CASSQGAGEFYEQYF.

This chain links TRBV9 with TRBJ2-3; D might be TRBD1 (5 bases). The CDR3 consists of 17 residues. With 0 bases removed from V and 1 base from J, the gap between germline ends came to 15 bases. Germline V gene data show CDR1 as SGDLS and CDR2 as YYNGEE. CDR3 region: CASSVAQKGWGTDTQYF. CDR3 nucleotides: TGTGCCAGCAGCGTAGCTCAGAAGGGGTGGGGCACAGATACGCAGTATTTT.

The table lists this clone with a few counts. The V and J genes are TRBV28 and TRBJ2-7; D unclear. Deletions cut 3 bases from V and 7 bases from J, with 10 bases between. Germline CDR1 reads MDHEN; CDR2 reads SYDVKM. CDR3 length: 12 residues. In DNA, the CDR3 is TGTGCCAGCAGTTTTCAGCAGAGGGAGCAGTACTTC. It translates to CASSFQQREQYF.

This rearrangement joins TRBV25-1 to TRBJ1-6, with 7 bases aligning to TRBD1. Germline V gene lookup returns CDR1 MGHDK and CDR2 SYGVNS. The V gene end was trimmed by 6 bases and the J gene end by 6 bases; junction bases not matched to a gene: 11. This CDR3 has 16 residues. The chain's CDR3 is CASRGQGTAFNSPLHF. The CDR3 nucleotides are TGTGCCAGCAGGGGCCAGGGGACAGCTTTTAATTCACCCCTCCACTTT.

The V and J genes are TRBV6-5 and TRBJ1-1; D call uncertain. Trimming cost V 0 bases and J 5 bases, with 10 bases left between them. Germline assignment: CDR1 MNHEY and CDR2 SVGAGI. This CDR3 spans 14 amino acids. The CDR3 region is CASSYSRLPTEAFF. The DNA for the CDR3 is TGTGCCAGCAGTTACTCGAGGCTCCCGACTGAAGCTTTCTTT.

This clone turned up a few times. The V call is TRBV2, the J call TRBJ1-1; 7 bases are a match to TRBD1. This CDR3 is built from 14 residues. The germline gives CDR1 SNHLY, CDR2 FYNNEI. With V trimmed by 4 bases and J by 1 base, 3 bases remained unmatched. CDR3 DNA: TGTGCCAGCAGTGGGACAGGTAAGAACACTGAAGCTTTCTTT. It specifies CASSGTGKNTEAFF.

This clone was detected a few times. This chain connects TRBV7-2 to TRBJ2-7; D remains ambiguous. The CDR3 runs to 13 residues. Trimming removed 1 base from V and 6 bases from J, with 10 bases in between. Germline assignment: CDR1 SGHTA and CDR2 FQGNSA. The CDR3 reads CASSLVQSREQYF. The CDR3 bases are TGTGCCAGCAGCTTAGTGCAGTCTCGCGAGCAGTACTTC. Combining the CDR3 with reference TRBV7-2 and TRBJ2-7 gives the whole variable domain GAGVSQSPSNKVTEKGKDVELRCDPISGHTALYWYRQSLGQGLEFLIYFQGNSAPDKSGLPSDRFSAERTGGSVSTLTIQRTQQEDSAVYLCASSLVQSREQYFGPGTRLTVT.

Only a few counts were recorded for this clone. The V and J genes are TRBV15 and TRBJ2-1; tentative D call: TRBD1 (6 bases). CDR3 length: 17 amino acids. Germline V CDR1 and CDR2: LNHNV, YYDKDF (reference sequence). V lost 4 bases, J lost 0 bases, and 16 bases lay in between. The CDR3 bases are TGTGCCACCAGCACCTCTAGGGGGATCAGCTCCTACAATGAGCAGTTCTTC. This encodes CATSTSRGISSYNEQFF.

This clone was observed a few times. J is TRBJ1-6 and V is TRBV28; D might be TRBD1 (6 bases). Looked up from germline, CDR1 is MDHEN and CDR2 is SYDVKM. The CDR3 spans 13 residues. Trimming removed 8 bases at V and 4 bases at J, with 9 bases between. CDR3 amino acids: CASGTPYNSPLHF. For the CDR3, the DNA is TGTGCCAGCGGGACACCGTATAATTCACCCCTCCACTTT.

The sample holds a few counts of this clone. This chain connects TRBV28 to TRBJ1-5, with 7 nucleotides matching TRBD1. The germline CDR1 and CDR2 sequences are MDHEN and SYDVKM. The V and J ends lost 8 bases and 3 bases, in that order; junction bases with no gene match: 10. The CDR3 has 15 residues. The CDR3 here is CASSFSDRDNQPQHF. The CDR3 DNA is TGTGCCAGCTCCTTCTCCGACAGGGACAATCAGCCCCAGCATTTT. The whole variable domain, remainder taken from reference TRBV28 and TRBJ1-5, is DVKVTQSSRYLVKRTGEKVFLECVQDMDHENMFWYRQDPGLGLRLIYFSYDVKMKEKGDIPEGYSVSREKKERFSLILESASTNQTSMYLCASSFSDRDNQPQHFGDGTRLSIL.

This clone was seen a few times. The V and J genes are TRBV27 and TRBJ2-3; TRBD2 is a possible D gene (6 bases). Germline V gene data show CDR1 as MNHEY and CDR2 as SMNVEV (reference sequence). V lost 2 bases to trimming and J lost 0 bases, with 9 bases between them. This CDR3 contains 15 residues. The DNA of the CDR3 is TGTGCCAGCAGTTTAACTAGCAGGAGCACAGATACGCAGTATTTT. Encoded protein: CASSLTSRSTDTQYF.

The chain carries TRBV29-1 and TRBJ2-2; 9 bases fit TRBD2. This CDR3 spans 16 amino acids. Unmatched junction bases numbered 15, after V lost 7 bases and J lost 6 bases. The germline CDR1 and CDR2 sequences are SQVTM and ANQGSEA. CDR3: CSAQRGDSRRSGELFF. In DNA form, the CDR3 reads TGCAGCGCACAGCGGGGGGACTCGAGGAGGTCCGGGGAGCTGTTTTTT.

The rearrangement joins TRBV7-8 to TRBJ1-5; 7 bases fit TRBD1. This CDR3 contains 15 residues. Germline V gene lookup returns CDR1 SGHVS and CDR2 FQNEAQ. V lost 5 bases and J lost 7; bases outside the gene matches: 11. The CDR3 here is CASSRETGQGQPQHF. The CDR3 nucleotides read TGTGCCAGCAGCCGCGAGACAGGGCAAGGGCAGCCCCAGCATTTT.

This clone was observed a handful of times. This chain connects TRBV13 to TRBJ2-1; 12 positions agree with TRBD1. The germline V gene encodes CDR1 PRHDT and CDR2 FYEKMQ (reference sequence). The V and J ends lost 5 bases and 0 bases, in that order; junction bases with no gene match: 11. This CDR3 is 19 amino acids long. CDR3 region: CASSPGTGGRGISYNEQFF. DNA of the CDR3: TGTGCCAGCAGCCCCGGGACAGGGGGCAGAGGAATCTCCTACAATGAGCAGTTCTTC.

Only a few counts were recorded for this clone. This chain joins TRBV6-5 and TRBJ2-7; 15 nucleotides match TRBD2. The CDR3 contains 15 residues. After removal of 5 bases from V and 3 bases from J, the junction contained 2 bases not matched to a gene. The germline V gene has CDR1 MNHEY and CDR2 SVGAGI. CDR3 DNA sequence: TGTGCCAGCAGTCCGGGACTAGCGGGAGGCTACGAGCAGTACTTC. Its translation is CASSPGLAGGYEQYF.

V gene TRBV9 combines with J gene TRBJ1-5; TRBD1 aligns across 7 bases. Trimming removed 4 bases from V and 7 bases from J; junction bases left unmatched: 8. Germline CDR1 and CDR2: SGDLS and YYNGEE. There are 14 residues in the CDR3. CDR3 loop: CASSPNRGGQPQHF. The CDR3 bases are TGTGCCAGCAGCCCTAACAGGGGCGGCCAGCCCCAGCATTTT.

This chain uses TRBV28 with TRBJ1-3; D might be TRBD1 (5 bases). Trimming shortened V by 3 bases and J by 4 bases, and 13 bases separated the two germline ends. The CDR3 is 15 amino acids. Per germline, CDR1 MDHEN and CDR2 SYDVKM. Here the CDR3 reads CASSFTGRGGNTIYF. CDR3 DNA: TGTGCCAGCAGTTTTACGGGTAGGGGCGGAAACACCATATATTTT.

The chain couples TRBV7-2 to TRBJ2-7, with D possibly TRBD1 on 6 matching bases. CDR1 and CDR2 (germline): SGHTA, FQGNSA. This CDR3 has 15 amino acids. Trimming left V 1 base short and J 4 bases short, with 14 bases between. CDR3 coding DNA: TGTGCCAGCAGCTTAGACAGGGTGGGGAAATACGAGCAGTACTTC. As protein: CASSLDRVGKYEQYF.

The gene calls are TRBV7-7 and TRBJ2-5; 7 nucleotides match TRBD2. Trimming removed 4 bases from V and 7 bases from J; junction bases left unmatched: 0. This CDR3 is built from 11 residues. CDR1 and CDR2 (germline): SSHAT, FNYEAQ (reference sequence). The CDR3 coding sequence is TGTGCCAGCAGCTCGGGGGGGACCCAGTACTTC. Translated, it gives CASSSGGTQYF.

This clone was seen only a few times. This chain joins TRBV4-1 and TRBJ2-3; TRBD2 matches 9 bases. The CDR3 totals 19 residues. With 1 base clipped from V and 1 base from J, the junction kept 12 bases outside the gene matches. CDR1 is MGHRA and CDR2 is YSYEKL in the germline V gene. Written as DNA, the CDR3 is TGCGCCAGCAGCCAAGCCAGAGTCCTAGCGGGGTTACGCACAGATACGCAGTATTTT. This gives the protein CASSQARVLAGLRTDTQYF.

CDR3 in amino acids: CASSWGTGVPHTEAFF. The CDR3 DNA reads TGTGCCAGCAGCTGGGGAACGGGGGTTCCCCACACTGAAGCTTTCTTT. The rearrangement links TRBV7-3 to TRBJ1-1; the D gene is possibly TRBD1 (5 bases). Germline V CDR1 and CDR2: SGHTA, FQGTGA. The V end lost 4 bases, the J end lost 3 bases, and 18 bases lay between the germline ends. The CDR3 runs 16 residues.

This clone came up a few times. The chain joins TRBV6-6 to TRBJ1-1; tentative D call: TRBD1 (6 bases). The germline V gene encodes CDR1 MNHNY and CDR2 SVGAGI (reference sequence). This CDR3 is built from 15 residues. Trimming removed 6 bases from V and 1 base from J, with 15 bases in between. CDR3 loop: CASSNPRGGNTEAFF. CDR3 sequence (DNA): TGTGCCAGCAGCAACCCCCGAGGGGGGAACACTGAAGCTTTCTTT.

The V gene is TRBV29-1, the J gene TRBJ2-7, with 7 bases aligning to TRBD1. Per the germline V gene, CDR1 is SQVTM and CDR2 is ANQGSEA. This CDR3 is built from 12 residues. Trimming at V came to 3 bases and at J to 5 bases, leaving 4 bases not matched to a gene. CDR3 DNA sequence: TGCAGCGTTGACCCAGGGGGAAACGAGCAGTACTTC. It is translated as CSVDPGGNEQYF.

This clone turned up a few times. The V and J genes are TRBV30 and TRBJ1-2, with D possibly TRBD1 on 6 matching bases. This CDR3 spans 14 amino acids. Germline loops: CDR1 GTSNPN, CDR2 SVGIG (reference sequence). The V and J ends lost 7 bases and 4 bases respectively, with 19 bases between them. This chain's CDR3 is CAFQGPPRGYGYTF. The CDR3 nucleotides read TGTGCCTTCCAGGGGCCTCCAAGGGGCTATGGCTACACCTTC. The full variable domain, completed using reference TRBV30 and TRBJ1-2, is SQTIHQWPATLVQPVGSPLSLECTVEGTSNPNLYWYRQAAGRGLQLLFYSVGIGQISSEVPQNLSASRPQDRQFILSSKKLLLSDSGFYLCAFQGPPRGYGYTFGSGTRLTVV.

This clone was seen a few times. J is TRBJ2-7 and V is TRBV6-5, with 7 bases that match TRBD1. Germline V lookup: CDR1 MNHEY, CDR2 SVGAGI. This CDR3 has 14 residues. Losses at the gene ends were 5 bases for V and 3 bases for J; bases not matched to a gene: 7. In DNA form, the CDR3 reads TGTGCCAGCAGTCCCGGGACAGTACACTACGAGCAGTACTTC. It specifies CASSPGTVHYEQYF.

This clone was counted only a few times. The chain is built from TRBV6-5 and TRBJ1-5; no firm D call. The CDR3 totals 15 residues. CDR1 is MNHEY, CDR2 SVGAGI, per germline. V gave up 0 bases and J gave up 2 bases, with 8 bases separating them. The CDR3 loop reads CASSYSSVGNQPQHF. The DNA for the CDR3 is TGTGCCAGCAGTTACTCTTCAGTGGGCAATCAGCCCCAGCATTTT.

This clone was counted a few times. The chain uses TRBV29-1 and TRBJ2-7; the D gene is possibly TRBD1 (5 bases). CDR1 is SQVTM and CDR2 is ANQGSEA in the germline V gene. Trimming took off 6 bases at V and 1 base at J, with 13 bases between the two ends. This CDR3 has 13 residues. The CDR3 here is CSVVTGTSYEQYF. The CDR3 coding sequence is TGCAGCGTAGTCACAGGAACTTCCTACGAGCAGTACTTC.

This clone came up once. The rearrangement links TRBV19 to TRBJ2-2; perhaps TRBD1 as D (6 bases). CDR3 length equals 13 residues. V was clipped by 4 bases and J by 8 bases, with 11 bases between them. Germline loops: CDR1 LNHDA, CDR2 SQIVND (reference sequence). Here the CDR3 reads CASSTRGQGELFF. CDR3 nucleotide sequence: TGTGCCAGTAGTACCAGGGGTCAGGGGGAGCTGTTTTTT.

CDR3 DNA: TGTGCCAGCAGTTTTGTACAAGGGGGCAATCAGCCCCAGCATTTT. Protein sequence: CASSFVQGGNQPQHF. This chain connects TRBV28 to TRBJ1-5, with D possibly TRBD1 on 5 matching bases. The V end was cut by 3 bases, the J end by 2 bases, with 11 bases between. The CDR3 totals 15 residues. The germline CDR1 and CDR2 sequences are MDHEN and SYDVKM.